The 20 T cell receptor beta chains in this list originate from one sample, sequenced in a study of regulatory T cells in long-lasting Graves disease. To make TCR beta libraries, researchers used iRepertoire HTBI primers and Arm-PCR of CDR3 regions. TCRdb re-analysed the multiplex PCR reads in MiXCR, keeping a single row per CDR3 protein. The sample holds some 430,000 distinct CDR3 sequences, around a fifth seen once. Regarding time point: persistent/refractory GD, antithyroid drugs over 5 years with positive TRAb. Following extraction of RNA from PBMCs, that RNA was used to make the TCR library. Sequences were derived from peripheral blood mononuclear cells (PBMCs), sampled when the disease was refractory, from a patient treated with antithyroid drugs. All receptors derive from a female donor with Graves disease.

On this clonotype itself: A much larger clone differs by one base, so this may be a read error. The limits of the CDR3 on the DNA are not certain, so only TCRdb's listed CDR3 is given. The chain carries TRBV7-9 and TRBJ1-1; the table's D call, TRBD1, was not checked against the DNA. Germline V gene sequence: CDR1 SEHNR, CDR2 FQNEAQ (reference sequence). The CDR3 is 17 residues long, counting both termini. The CDR3: CASSPRVGQGAYTEASF.

The chain's CDR3 is CASSLILSGELFF. The CDR3, as DNA: TGTGCCAGCAGCTTAATTCTCTCCGGGGAGCTGTTTTTT. The chain couples TRBV7-9 to TRBJ2-2; no clear D gene. The CDR3 spans 13 residues. V was pared by 2 bases and J by 6 bases, with 7 bases between. Germline CDR1 is SEHNR and CDR2 is FQNEAQ (reference sequence).

This clonotype appeared many times. The rearrangement uses TRBV7-9 and TRBJ2-5; TRBD2 matches 11 bases. In germline, CDR1 is SEHNR, CDR2 FQNEAQ (reference sequence). Trimming at V came to 5 bases and at J to 5 bases, leaving 16 bases not matched to a gene. This CDR3 has 18 residues. CDR3 protein: CASSLGSSGRPFQETQYF. CDR3 bases: TGTGCCAGCAGCCTAGGGTCTAGCGGGAGGCCTTTTCAGGAGACCCAGTACTTC.

V gene TRBV28 combines with J gene TRBJ2-3; TRBD2 matches at 9 bases. This CDR3 is built from 15 residues. Germline V gene data show CDR1 as MDHEN and CDR2 as SYDVKM. V trimming: 5 bases; J trimming: 3 bases; junction bases outside the gene matches: 6. The CDR3 reads CASSPVREGTDTQYF. In DNA, the CDR3 is TGTGCCAGCAGTCCCGTGCGGGAGGGTACAGATACGCAGTATTTT.

CDR3 bases: TGTGCCAGCACCCTTCTGGGACCGAATCAGCCCCAGCATTTT. Translated, it gives CASTLLGPNQPQHF. The chain is built from TRBV28 and TRBJ1-5, with D tentatively TRBD1 (5 bases). Germline V gives CDR1 MDHEN, CDR2 SYDVKM. The CDR3 is 14 residues long. The germline V and J ends were trimmed by 7 bases and 4 bases, with 14 bases remaining between them.

This clonotype was detected only a few times. The chain links TRBV5-4 to TRBJ2-2, with a weak D call TRBD2 (6 bases). V was shortened by 1 base and J by 5 bases, with 15 bases between the two germline ends. Germline loops: CDR1 SGHNT, CDR2 YYREEE (reference sequence). This CDR3 is built from 16 residues. For the CDR3, the DNA is TGTGCCAGCAGCTTGTTTCTGGCGGGGAATACCGGGGAGCTGTTTTTT. Translated, it gives CASSLFLAGNTGELFF.

This clonotype was recorded many times. V gene TRBV5-1 combines with J gene TRBJ1-1; weak D call: TRBD1 (6 bases). The V gene's germline CDR1 is SGHRS and CDR2 YFSETQ. Trimming removed 0 bases from V and 10 bases from J, with 16 bases in between. The CDR3 consists of 14 residues. For the CDR3, the DNA is TGCGCCAGCAGCTTGGCTGAAACAGGGACGGGAGCTTTCTTT. Its translation is CASSLAETGTGAFF.

Many counts were recorded for this clonotype. The CDR3 sequence: CASSLTVPGKEKLFF. Written as DNA, the CDR3 is TGTGCCAGCAGCTTAACCGTTCCCGGGAAAGAAAAACTGTTTTTT. The V call is TRBV11-2, the J call TRBJ1-4; D call uncertain. Germline CDR1 is SGHAT and CDR2 is FQNNGV. This CDR3 comprises 15 residues. Trimming removed 2 bases from V and 8 bases from J, with 15 bases in between.

The table lists this clonotype with many counts. The chain employs TRBV28 and TRBJ1-2, with 9 nucleotides matching TRBD1. In germline, CDR1 is MDHEN, CDR2 SYDVKM. The CDR3 has 13 residues. V was pared by 5 bases and J by 6 bases, with 4 bases of the junction left unmatched. CDR3 sequence (DNA): TGTGCCAGCAGTAGGGGACAGGGCGATGGCTACACCTTC. Residues: CASSRGQGDGYTF.

In its sample, this clonotype was seen many times. This sequence joins TRBV10-3 and TRBJ2-2; no clear D gene. The CDR3 spans 13 residues. V shed 7 bases and J shed 8 bases, with 14 bases lying between them. Germline V gene data show CDR1 as ENHRY and CDR2 as SYGVKD. The chain's CDR3 is CAINHAVEGELFF. CDR3 nucleotides: TGTGCCATCAACCACGCCGTTGAGGGGGAGCTGTTTTTT.

This clonotype occurred many times. The chain combines TRBV7-2 with TRBJ2-7, with no clear D. Trimming shortened V by 1 base and J by 3 bases, and 13 bases separated the two germline ends. The CDR3 is 15 residues long. The germline V gene encodes CDR1 SGHTA and CDR2 FQGNSA. CDR3 DNA sequence: TGTGCCAGCAGCTTAGACAGTTCTATTTTCTACGAGCAGTACTTC. Amino acid sequence: CASSLDSSIFYEQYF.

About this clonotype: This sequence may be a read error, since a much larger clone differs from it by one base. This chain joins TRBV20-1 and TRBJ2-5; maybe TRBD2 (6 bases). Germline CDR1 is DFQATT and CDR2 is SNEGSKA (reference sequence). The CDR3 is 13 amino acids. The CDR3 sequence: CGASRTTIETQYF. In DNA, the CDR3 is TGCGGTGCTTCTCGGACTACCATCGAGACCCAGTACTTC.

Many counts were recorded for this clonotype. This chain joins TRBV6-5 and TRBJ1-5; no reliable D call. With 2 bases removed from V and 0 bases from J, the gap between germline ends came to 8 bases. Germline CDR1 is MNHEY and CDR2 is SVGAGI. The CDR3 totals 15 residues. CDR3 DNA sequence: TGTGCCAGCAGTTACAACGGACTTAGCAATCAGCCCCAGCATTTT. This translates into CASSYNGLSNQPQHF.

The V and J genes are TRBV14 and TRBJ1-2; TRBD1 matches 7 bases. The V gene's germline CDR1 is SGHDN and CDR2 FVKESK. This CDR3 is 17 amino acids long. V lost 0 bases and J lost 3; bases outside the gene matches: 10. The CDR3 DNA is TGTGCCAGCAGCCAAGACATCCGAGGAGGGGGCGACTATGGCTACACCTTC. It encodes CASSQDIRGGGDYGYTF.

The V gene is TRBV14, the J gene TRBJ2-7; D possibly corresponds to TRBD1 (6 bases). The CDR3 contains 14 residues. Germline CDR1 SGHDN, CDR2 FVKESK. V lost 0 bases to trimming and J lost 4 bases, with 10 bases between them. As DNA, the CDR3 is TGTGCCAGCAGCCAAGATTGGCAGGGGTACGAGCAGTACTTC. As protein: CASSQDWQGYEQYF.

The sample holds a few counts of this clonotype. V gene TRBV19 combines with J gene TRBJ1-4; D not certain. This CDR3 spans 15 amino acids. V shed 4 bases and J shed 0 bases, with 9 bases lying between them. From germline, CDR1 is LNHDA and CDR2 SQIVND (reference sequence). The CDR3 protein is CASSSQVATNEKLFF. CDR3 sequence (DNA): TGTGCCAGTAGTAGCCAAGTTGCAACTAATGAAAAACTGTTTTTT. The entire variable domain, with the rest obtained from reference TRBV19 and TRBJ1-4, is as follows: DGGITQSPKYLFRKEGQNVTLSCEQNLNHDAMYWYRQDPGQGLRLIYYSQIVNDFQKGDIAEGYSVSREKKESFPLTVTSAQKNPTAFYLCASSSQVATNEKLFFGSGTQLSVL.

This chain links TRBV3-1 with TRBJ1-6, with D hard to call. This CDR3 is 13 amino acids long. Germline lookup yields CDR1 LGHDT and CDR2 YNNKEL (reference sequence). V lost 0 bases, J lost 6 bases, and 3 bases lay in between. The CDR3 bases are TGTGCCAGCAGCCAAGATCTTAATTCACCCCTCCACTTT. It translates to CASSQDLNSPLHF.

At least ten counts were recorded for this clonotype. J is TRBJ2-5 and V is TRBV30; maybe TRBD2 (6 bases). This CDR3 region has 12 residues. V was shortened by 1 base and J by 5 bases, with 8 bases between the two germline ends. Germline V lookup: CDR1 GTSNPN, CDR2 SVGIG (reference sequence). In nucleotides, the CDR3 is TGTGCCTGGAGTGCGGCGGGGGAGACCCAGTACTTC. Its translation: CAWSAAGETQYF.

The J gene is TRBJ1-2, the V gene TRBV14; TRBD1 aligns across 8 bases. After removal of 3 bases from V and 5 bases from J, the junction contained 8 bases not matched to a gene. Germline-derived CDR1 and CDR2 are SGHDN and FVKESK. The CDR3 runs 15 residues. The chain's CDR3 is CASSQSGTGGYGYTF. CDR3 DNA: TGTGCCAGCAGCCAGTCTGGCACAGGGGGTTATGGCTACACCTTC.

V gene TRBV6-1 combines with J gene TRBJ2-7; 7 bases map to TRBD1. Per the germline V gene, CDR1 is MNHNS and CDR2 is SASEGT. The CDR3 has 15 residues. Germline trimming cut 3 bases from V and 2 bases from J; bases unmatched to any gene: 7. CDR3 region: CASSEGQLGAYEQYF. CDR3 DNA: TGTGCCAGCAGTGAGGGACAGTTGGGGGCCTACGAGCAGTACTTC.